What follows is one T cell receptor beta chain and its context. The sample has other DNA sequences that encode this CDR3 too. Each sorted subset replicate got 200 ng genomic DNA, tens of thousands of genomes. Produced via immunoSEQ multiplex PCR; TCRdb's table is partial and in-frame only. The sample has millions of clones, 85% to 95% seen once. This entry belongs to a study of shared clonotypes between healthy human individuals. CDR3 length: 14 residues. V was shortened by 3 bases and J by 1 base, with 6 bases between the two germline ends. The germline CDR1 and CDR2 sequences are SNHLY and FYNNEI. What was sequenced was naive CD4+ T cells sorted from blood. Subset in this sample: CD45RA+ positively selected. V gene TRBV2 combines with J gene TRBJ2-2; D remains ambiguous. The TCR comes from a man younger than 35 in good health. The CDR3 nucleotides read TGTGCCAGCAGTGAGACCAGGAACACCGGGGAGCTGTTTTTT. It yields the protein CASSETRNTGELFF.